The 30 T cell receptor beta chains presented below share a single source sample, sequenced in a study of T-cell memory formation after mild COVID-19. TCRdb re-called the 5' RACE reads with MiXCR, one entry per CDR3 protein. The sample holds approximately 560,000 distinct CDR3 sequences; around 15% are singletons and the top ten take roughly 7.8%. The specimen was PBMCs or a T cell subset sorted from them (not recorded which). These TCRs come from an adult woman who had mild COVID-19 (a few samples of this study predate the infection). Cell type and time point are not known.

In this sample, this clonotype turned up a few times. The V gene is TRBV5-1, the J gene TRBJ2-1, with TRBD2 matching over 9 bases. The CDR3 is made up of 18 amino acids. V lost 0 bases to trimming and J lost 0 bases; unmatched junction nucleotides: 7. Germline V gives CDR1 SGHRS, CDR2 YFSETQ. Here the CDR3 reads CASSLEPSGTSSYNEQFF. The CDR3 nucleotides read TGCGCCAGCAGCTTGGAACCTAGCGGGACGAGCTCCTACAATGAGCAGTTCTTC.

The CDR3 spells CASSVGVGQDTQYF. In DNA, the CDR3 is TGTGCCAGCAGCGTCGGGGTCGGGCAAGATACGCAGTATTTT. The chain recombines TRBV9 with TRBJ2-3, with a weak D call TRBD2 (5 bases). Germline lookup yields CDR1 SGDLS and CDR2 YYNGEE. The CDR3 loop spans 14 amino acids. V was shortened by 2 bases and J by 5 bases, with 12 bases between the two germline ends.

This clonotype was observed a few times. The V call is TRBV20-1, the J call TRBJ1-3; D is ambiguous. CDR3 length: 14 amino acids. Trimming removed 5 bases from V and 0 bases from J, with 11 bases in between. Germline CDR1 reads DFQATT; CDR2 reads SNEGSKA (reference sequence). The CDR3 nucleotides read TGCAGTGCTGACGCAGGAATCTCTGGAAACACCATATATTTT. Protein: CSADAGISGNTIYF.

This clonotype was found a few times. The V gene is TRBV6-6, the J gene TRBJ2-7; D may correspond to TRBD1 or TRBD2 (5 bases each). The CDR3 contains 16 residues. Germline V gives CDR1 MNHNY, CDR2 SVGAGI (reference sequence). V shed 7 bases and J shed 0 bases, with 19 bases lying between them. CDR3: CASTAGMGESSYEQYF. Written as DNA, the CDR3 is TGTGCCAGCACGGCAGGGATGGGGGAAAGCTCCTACGAGCAGTACTTC.

This clonotype has more than one count but fewer than ten. The V gene is TRBV7-6, the J gene TRBJ2-1, with D maybe TRBD2 (5 bases). The CDR3 length is 15 residues. Germline CDR1 reads SGHVS; CDR2 reads FNYEAQ. V was shortened by 5 bases and J by 1 base, with 12 bases between the two germline ends. CDR3 coding DNA: TGTGCCAGCAGCGCAAGACTACTTTCCTACAATGAGCAGTTCTTC. Translating it yields CASSARLLSYNEQFF. Using reference TRBV7-6 and TRBJ2-1 for the parts outside the CDR3, the full variable domain is GAGVSQSPRYKVTKRGQDVALRCDPISGHVSLYWYRQALGQGPEFLTYFNYEAQQDKSGLPNDRFSAERPEGSISTLTIQRTEQRDSAMYRCASSARLLSYNEQFFGPGTRLTVL.

This clonotype was seen only a few times. The V and J genes are TRBV5-6 and TRBJ2-3, with D perhaps given as TRBD1 or TRBD2 (5 bases each). V lost 2 bases and J lost 3, with 16 bases in between. CDR1 and CDR2 from the germline V gene are SGHDT and YYEEEE. There are 16 residues in the CDR3. CDR3: CASSFGFGTGTDTQYF. CDR3 DNA: TGTGCCAGCAGCTTCGGTTTCGGGACGGGGACAGATACGCAGTATTTT.

The chain uses TRBV5-1 and TRBJ1-1; D remains unclear. V lost 2 bases to trimming and J lost 2 bases, with 10 bases between them. CDR3 length equals 14 residues. Germline CDR1 is SGHRS and CDR2 is YFSETQ. CDR3 DNA sequence: TGCGCCAGCAGCTTTGGGCAGTTCAACACTGAAGCTTTCTTT. It codes for CASSFGQFNTEAFF. The full variable domain, rest sourced from reference TRBV5-1 and TRBJ1-1, is KAGVTQTPRYLIKTRGQQVTLSCSPISGHRSVSWYQQTPGQGLQFLFEYFSETQRNKGNFPGRFSGRQFSNSRSEMNVSTLELGDSALYLCASSFGQFNTEAFFGQGTRLTVV.

V usage is TRBV18 and J usage is TRBJ2-1, with D perhaps matching TRBD2 (6 bases). The CDR3 contains 14 residues. In germline, CDR1 is KGHSH, CDR2 LQKENI. The germline V and J ends were trimmed by 4 bases and 6 bases, with 13 bases remaining between them. CDR3 DNA: TGTGCCAGCTCACGGTCCGGCGGGATCAATGAGCAGTTCTTC. This gives the protein CASSRSGGINEQFF. Combining the CDR3 with reference TRBV18 and TRBJ2-1 gives the whole variable domain NAGVMQNPRHLVRRRGQEARLRCSPMKGHSHVYWYRQLPEEGLKFMVYLQKENIIDESGMPKERFSAEFPKEGPSILRIQQVVRGDSAAYFCASSRSGGINEQFFGPGTRLTVL.

The chain carries TRBV11-1 and TRBJ2-1; no clear D. Germline CDR1 and CDR2: SGHAT and FQDESV (reference sequence). CDR3 size: 13 residues. V was cut by 4 bases and J by 10 bases, with 14 bases left in between. The CDR3, as DNA: TGTGCCAGCAGCTCCCGGACGGGCCGGGAGCAGTTCTTC. Protein product: CASSSRTGREQFF.

J is TRBJ1-3 and V is TRBV9; D is uncertain. Germline CDR1 and CDR2: SGDLS and YYNGEE. The CDR3 runs 15 residues. Deletions cut 2 bases from V and 4 bases from J, with 13 bases between. CDR3 sequence (DNA): TGTGCCAGCAGCGTGAGAGTGGGAGCAGGAAACACCATATATTTT. It encodes CASSVRVGAGNTIYF.

This clonotype has ten or more counts. The chain combines TRBV7-9 with TRBJ2-1; 7 bases line up with TRBD1. The CDR3 is made up of 14 amino acids. Germline V gene data show CDR1 as SEHNR and CDR2 as FQNEAQ (reference sequence). Trimming cost V 4 bases and J 8 bases; bases outside gene matches: 8. The CDR3 sequence is CASSSVTGIDEQFF. CDR3 DNA sequence: TGTGCCAGCAGCTCCGTGACAGGGATCGATGAGCAGTTCTTC.

The chain uses TRBV7-9 and TRBJ1-4; possibly TRBD1 for D (5 bases). With 5 bases removed from V and 4 bases from J, the gap between germline ends came to 14 bases. Germline V lookup: CDR1 SEHNR, CDR2 FQNEAQ (reference sequence). The CDR3 consists of 15 residues. This CDR3 reads CASSPPGRGNEKLFF. The CDR3 DNA is TGTGCCAGCAGCCCCCCGGGACGGGGTAATGAAAAACTGTTTTTT. The full variable domain, in which reference TRBV7-9 and TRBJ1-4 provide the parts outside the CDR3, is DTGVSQNPRHKITKRGQNVTFRCDPISEHNRLYWYRQTLGQGPEFLTYFQNEAQLEKSRLLSDRFSAERPKGSFSTLEIQRTEQGDSAMYLCASSPPGRGNEKLFFGSGTQLSVL.

With regard to this clonotype: At one end the junction does not follow the germline gene, possibly because of a read error. The rearrangement joins TRBV27 to TRBJ2-3, with D maybe TRBD2 (5 bases). The CDR3 is made up of 16 amino acids. Germline values: CDR1 MNHEY, CDR2 SMNVEV (reference sequence). The CDR3 DNA reads as TGTGCCAGCAGTTTAAAGGGCGAGGGCGTCACAGATAAGCAGTATTTT. It codes for CASSLKGEGVTDKQYF.

This clonotype was seen only a few times. The J gene is TRBJ1-6, the V gene TRBV2; no clear D. Trimming removed 4 bases from V and 4 bases from J, with 14 bases in between. Germline CDR1 and CDR2: SNHLY and FYNNEI. The CDR3 totals 16 residues. CDR3 sequence reads: CASSGLGLQYNSPLHF. As DNA, the CDR3 is TGTGCCAGCAGTGGGTTAGGACTCCAATATAATTCACCCCTCCACTTT.

The genes are TRBV13 and TRBJ2-7; D is perhaps TRBD1 or TRBD2 (5 bases each). CDR1 is PRHDT and CDR2 is FYEKMQ in the germline V gene (reference sequence). The ends were cut back, 0 bases at V and 4 bases at J, with 13 bases in the middle. This CDR3 is built from 15 residues. The CDR3 DNA reads TGTGCCAGCAGCTTAGGAGGGACGCTACCTTACGAGCAGTACTTC. Translation gives CASSLGGTLPYEQYF.

In this sample, this clonotype turned up many times. The chain joins TRBV12-3 or TRBV12-4 to TRBJ2-7; no definite D call. The length of the CDR3 is 14 residues. V was cut by 2 bases and J by 2 bases, with 10 bases left in between. CDR3 protein: CASSLKGDTYEQYF. DNA of the CDR3: TGTGCCAGCAGTTTAAAGGGCGACACCTACGAGCAGTACTTC.

V and J are TRBV5-4 and TRBJ2-3, with TRBD1 matching over 9 bases. The CDR3 runs 15 residues. Looked up from germline, CDR1 is SGHNT and CDR2 is YYREEE (reference sequence). V shed 4 bases, J shed 9 bases, and the junction held 12 bases outside the gene matches. In DNA, the CDR3 is TGTGCCAGCAGCGTGGGGGGACAGGGCTCAGGGACGCAGTATTTT. This translates into CASSVGGQGSGTQYF.

This clonotype was detected only a few times. The genes are TRBV12-3 or TRBV12-4 and TRBJ1-1; the D gene is possibly TRBD1 (6 bases). This CDR3 spans 15 amino acids. The V and J ends lost 6 bases and 2 bases respectively, with 16 bases between them. As DNA, the CDR3 is TGTGCCAGCAGGGAAAGGGGGGGTCATAACACTGAAGCTTTCTTT. Protein: CASRERGGHNTEAFF.

V and J are TRBV19 and TRBJ1-2; TRBD1 agrees at 12 bases. The germline V gene encodes CDR1 LNHDA and CDR2 SQIVND (reference sequence). V shed 7 bases and J 8 bases; nucleotides not matched to a gene: 8. This CDR3 comprises 14 residues. CDR3 protein: CASNPGQGAGGYTF. The CDR3 DNA reads as TGTGCCAGTAATCCGGGACAGGGGGCTGGCGGCTACACCTTC.

In this sample, this clonotype turned up a few times. The chain combines TRBV7-9 with TRBJ1-1; TRBD1 agrees at 9 bases. The CDR3 has 16 residues. Germline CDR1 and CDR2: SEHNR and FQNEAQ (reference sequence). Unmatched junction bases numbered 4, after V lost 1 base and J lost 1 base. CDR3 nucleotide sequence: TGTGCCAGCAGCTTAGTCCCGGGACAGGGGAACACTGAAGCTTTCTTT. Protein: CASSLVPGQGNTEAFF.

This CDR3 is CASSLGSEEQYF. DNA for the CDR3: TGTGCCAGCAGCTTGGGGTCTGAAGAGCAGTACTTC. The chain links TRBV7-9 to TRBJ2-7; D unclear. Trimming removed 3 bases from V and 7 bases from J, with 10 bases in between. The germline V gene encodes CDR1 SEHNR and CDR2 FQNEAQ (reference sequence). The CDR3 runs 12 residues.

The table lists this clonotype with many counts. The J gene is TRBJ2-3, the V gene TRBV2; D remains unclear. Germline CDR1 SNHLY, CDR2 FYNNEI. This CDR3 has 12 amino acids. V was pared by 6 bases and J by 4 bases, with 8 bases between. The CDR3 loop reads CASRLLSDTQYF. The CDR3 coding sequence is TGTGCCAGCAGACTATTGTCAGATACGCAGTATTTT.

This clonotype appeared a few times. J is TRBJ1-2 and V is TRBV4-2; the D gene is possibly TRBD1 (6 bases). From germline, CDR1 is LGHNA and CDR2 YNFKEQ. CDR3 length: 15 residues. Trimming pared 0 bases from V and 3 bases from J, leaving 11 bases between. DNA for the CDR3: TGTGCCAGCAGCCAAGAAGACAGGTCCCACTATGGCTACACCTTC. As protein: CASSQEDRSHYGYTF.

This clonotype has just a few counts. The gene calls are TRBV7-2 and TRBJ2-7; 8 bases fit TRBD2. Trimming removed 1 base from V and 3 bases from J; junction bases left unmatched: 11. Germline V gives CDR1 SGHTA, CDR2 FQGNSA. The CDR3 sequence is 17 residues long. The CDR3 loop is CASSLDARGGPGYEQYF. The CDR3 coding sequence is TGTGCCAGCAGCTTAGACGCCCGCGGGGGGCCCGGCTACGAGCAGTACTTC.

J is TRBJ2-6 and V is TRBV7-6; 9 positions agree with TRBD1. The V segment lost 5 bases and the J segment 4 bases; nucleotides outside the gene matches: 6. CDR1 is SGHVS and CDR2 is FNYEAQ in the germline V gene. CDR3 length: 16 amino acids. CDR3 sequence (DNA): TGTGCCAGCAGCCGGACAGGGGTATTCGGGGCCAACGTCCTGACTTTC. As protein: CASSRTGVFGANVLTF. The complete variable domain, with remaining parts taken from reference TRBV7-6 and TRBJ2-6, reads GAGVSQSPRYKVTKRGQDVALRCDPISGHVSLYWYRQALGQGPEFLTYFNYEAQQDKSGLPNDRFSAERPEGSISTLTIQRTEQRDSAMYRCASSRTGVFGANVLTFGAGSRLTVL.

This clonotype was picked up a small number of times. The chain links TRBV2 to TRBJ2-7; no clear D. This CDR3 contains 11 residues. CDR1 and CDR2 from the germline V gene are SNHLY and FYNNEI. Trimming shortened V by 7 bases and J by 3 bases, and 7 bases separated the two germline ends. CDR3 in amino acids: CASKVSYEQYF. Written as DNA, the CDR3 is TGTGCCAGCAAGGTCAGCTACGAGCAGTACTTC.

This clonotype was recorded many times. The rearrangement links TRBV7-2 to TRBJ2-1; no clear D. The ends were cut back, 1 base at V and 7 bases at J, with 11 bases in the middle. Looked up from germline, CDR1 is SGHTA and CDR2 is FQGNSA. The CDR3 is 14 residues long. CDR3 coding DNA: TGTGCCAGCAGCTTAGTGGCCCTTAGGAATGAGCAGTTCTTC. Residues: CASSLVALRNEQFF.

J is TRBJ2-7 and V is TRBV7-8; 14 bases fit TRBD2. Unmatched junction bases numbered 5, after V lost 4 bases and J lost 3 bases. Looked up from germline, CDR1 is SGHVS and CDR2 is FQNEAQ. This CDR3 spans 16 amino acids. CDR3 coding DNA: TGTGCCAGCAGCTCCCGACTAGCGGGAGGGGACTACGAGCAGTACTTC. The encoded protein is CASSSRLAGGDYEQYF.

J is TRBJ2-3 and V is TRBV11-2; 12 nucleotides agree with TRBD2. Trimming at V came to 8 bases and at J to 3 bases, leaving 9 bases not matched to a gene. Germline CDR1 reads SGHAT; CDR2 reads FQNNGV. This CDR3 is 16 amino acids long. CDR3 in amino acids: CASYVPLAGGTDTQYF. The CDR3 DNA follows: TGTGCCAGCTATGTTCCGCTAGCGGGAGGGACAGATACGCAGTATTTT.

A few counts support this clonotype. The chain recombines TRBV29-1 with TRBJ2-7; 10 bases are shared with TRBD1. Germline CDR1 reads SQVTM; CDR2 reads ANQGSEA. The CDR3 loop spans 13 amino acids. The V segment lost 8 bases and the J segment 4 bases; nucleotides outside the gene matches: 8. In DNA, the CDR3 is TGCAGCCCCGGACAGGGGGTGGGTTACGAGCAGTACTTC. The encoded protein is CSPGQGVGYEQYF.